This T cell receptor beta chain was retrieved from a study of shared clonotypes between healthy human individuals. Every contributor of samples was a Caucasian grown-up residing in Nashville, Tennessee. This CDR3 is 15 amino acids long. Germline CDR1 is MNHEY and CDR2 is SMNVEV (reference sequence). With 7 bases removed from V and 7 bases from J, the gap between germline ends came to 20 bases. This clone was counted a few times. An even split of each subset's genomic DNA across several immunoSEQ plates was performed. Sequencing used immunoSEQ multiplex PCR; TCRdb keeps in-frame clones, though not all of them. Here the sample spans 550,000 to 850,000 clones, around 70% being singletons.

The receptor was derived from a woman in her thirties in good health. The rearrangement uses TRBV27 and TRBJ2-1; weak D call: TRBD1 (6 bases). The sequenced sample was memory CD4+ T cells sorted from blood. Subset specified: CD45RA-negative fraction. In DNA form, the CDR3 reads TGTGCCAGCAATTCAGGTCGGGACACGGTGAATGAGCAGTTCTTC. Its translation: CASNSGRDTVNEQFF.